These 2 T cell receptor beta chains share one sample of origin, sequenced in a study of T-cell memory formation after mild COVID-19. One entry per CDR3 protein results from TCRdb running MiXCR on the 5' RACE reads. The sample includes about 110,000 distinct CDR3 sequences, 9.5% to 15% of them seen just once. Input material: PBMCs or a T cell subset sorted from them (not recorded which). The receptors stem from an adult woman who had mild COVID-19 (a few samples of this study predate the infection). Cell type and time point are not known.

The chain employs TRBV20-1 and TRBJ1-6; the match to TRBD1 covers 8 bases. V shed 1 base and J 3 bases; nucleotides not matched to a gene: 2. The CDR3 consists of 15 residues. Germline V gene lookup returns CDR1 DFQATT and CDR2 SNEGSKA (reference sequence). CDR3 residues: CSARGTGLYNSPLHF. CDR3 bases: TGCAGTGCTAGAGGGACAGGGCTCTATAATTCACCCCTCCACTTT.

This clonotype was detected a few times. The chain employs TRBV7-2 and TRBJ2-7, with D possibly matching TRBD1 (5 bases). Trimming took off 1 base at V and 3 bases at J, with 13 bases between the two ends. Germline V lookup: CDR1 SGHTA, CDR2 FQGNSA. This CDR3 has 15 amino acids. The CDR3 DNA follows: TGTGCCAGCAGCTTAGGGGGCACGGCCAACTACGAGCAGTACTTC. This encodes CASSLGGTANYEQYF.